Listed here are 30 T cell receptor beta chains from one sample, sequenced in a study of blood T cell repertoires in COVID-19. Only in-frame clones appear in the TCRdb table, and some are missing; sequencing was by immunoSEQ multiplex PCR. The sample carries tens of thousands of clones, about 80% recorded once. Sequences were obtained from peripheral blood. These receptors were obtained from a human donor in a cohort sampled during active COVID-19.

The chain joins TRBV5-1 to TRBJ2-2; a weak D match, TRBD2 (5 bases). Germline V CDR1 and CDR2: SGHRS, YFSETQ. Trimming cost V 6 bases and J 4 bases, with 7 bases left between them. This CDR3 has 12 residues. In DNA, the CDR3 is TGCGCCAGCAACCGGGGCACCGGGGAGCTGTTTTTT. This encodes CASNRGTGELFF.

The rearrangement uses TRBV30 and TRBJ1-4; TRBD1 might be the D (5 bases). The germline gives CDR1 GTSNPN, CDR2 SVGIG (reference sequence). This CDR3 spans 14 amino acids. With 3 bases removed from V and 0 bases from J, the gap between germline ends came to 8 bases. This chain's CDR3 is CAWSSQATNEKLFF. CDR3 coding DNA: TGTGCCTGGAGCTCACAGGCAACTAATGAAAAACTGTTTTTT.

The chain recombines TRBV2 with TRBJ1-2; a possible D gene is TRBD1 (6 bases). Trimming shortened V by 11 bases and J by 4 bases, and 17 bases separated the two germline ends. CDR3 size: 13 residues. Germline assignment: CDR1 SNHLY and CDR2 FYNNEI. CDR3 in amino acids: CASTRAGAYGYTF. The CDR3, as DNA: TGTGCCTCGACCCGTGCAGGGGCCTATGGCTACACCTTC. The full variable domain, completed using reference TRBV2 and TRBJ1-2, is EPEVTQTPSHQVTQMGQEVILRCVPISNHLYFYWYRQILGQKVEFLVSFYNNEISEKSEIFDDQFSVERPDGSNFTLKIRSTKLEDSAMYFCASTRAGAYGYTFGSGTRLTVV.

This chain links TRBV5-1 with TRBJ2-3; possibly TRBD2 for D (7 bases). Between the trimmed V and J ends, which lost 5 bases and 7 bases, there was a span of 26 bases. CDR1 and CDR2 from the germline V gene are SGHRS and YFSETQ. The CDR3 consists of 17 residues. The CDR3, as DNA: TGCGCCAGCAGGGAAGCCGGGGGGCGGAATTTCCGACATACGCAGTATTTT. This sequence encodes CASREAGGRNFRHTQYF.

The chain combines TRBV27 with TRBJ2-5; D is undetermined. The CDR3 runs to 12 residues. V lost 7 bases, J lost 5 bases, and 11 bases lay in between. Germline V gene lookup returns CDR1 MNHEY and CDR2 SMNVEV (reference sequence). CDR3 in DNA: TGTGCCAGCATCTGCTTCGGGGAGACCCAGTACTTC. It encodes CASICFGETQYF.

The CDR3 region has the DNA TGTGCCTGGAGTATGGGCCAGTCGGGAACAGATACGCAGTATTTT. Residues: CAWSMGQSGTDTQYF. The chain joins TRBV30 to TRBJ2-3, with a weak D call TRBD2 (5 bases). The CDR3 consists of 15 residues. Trimming left V 2 bases short and J 3 bases short, with 15 bases between. In germline, CDR1 is GTSNPN, CDR2 SVGIG (reference sequence).

The chain employs TRBV2 and TRBJ2-6; D uncertain. This CDR3 has 15 residues. Trimming took off 4 bases at V and 0 bases at J, with 7 bases between the two ends. The germline CDR1 and CDR2 sequences are SNHLY and FYNNEI. The CDR3 bases are TGTGCCAGCAGTGTCGGAGACTCTGGGGCCAACGTCCTGACTTTC. Protein: CASSVGDSGANVLTF. The entire variable domain, with the rest obtained from reference TRBV2 and TRBJ2-6, is as follows: EPEVTQTPSHQVTQMGQEVILRCVPISNHLYFYWYRQILGQKVEFLVSFYNNEISEKSEIFDDQFSVERPDGSNFTLKIRSTKLEDSAMYFCASSVGDSGANVLTFGAGSRLTVL.

The chain uses TRBV5-4 and TRBJ2-3; 7 bases agree with TRBD2. V lost 0 bases to trimming and J lost 0 bases; unmatched junction nucleotides: 7. Germline V CDR1 and CDR2: SGHNT, YYREEE (reference sequence). CDR3 size: 17 residues. The CDR3 reads CASSLALGGASTDTQYF. CDR3 nucleotide sequence: TGTGCCAGCAGCTTGGCCCTGGGAGGGGCTAGCACAGATACGCAGTATTTT. Full variable domain (rest looked up from reference TRBV5-4 and TRBJ2-3): ETGVTQSPTHLIKTRGQQVTLRCSSQSGHNTVSWYQQALGQGPQFIFQYYREEENGRGNFPPRFSGLQFPNYSSELNVNALELDDSALYLCASSLALGGASTDTQYFGPGTRLTVL.

This chain joins TRBV19 and TRBJ2-2; D gene uncertain. Germline-derived CDR1 and CDR2 are LNHDA and SQIVND (reference sequence). There are 15 residues in the CDR3. Trimming removed 5 bases from V and 2 bases from J, with 12 bases in between. CDR3: CASSLPLDNTGELFF. The CDR3 nucleotides read TGTGCCAGTAGTCTCCCCCTAGATAACACCGGGGAGCTGTTTTTT.

V usage is TRBV5-1 and J usage is TRBJ2-2, with TRBD1 matching 7 bases. V gave up 4 bases and J gave up 5 bases; unmatched junction bases: 8. The CDR3 has 15 amino acids. The V gene's germline CDR1 is SGHRS and CDR2 YFSETQ. The CDR3 sequence: CASSLGTEFTGELFF. For the CDR3, the DNA is TGCGCCAGCAGCCTAGGGACAGAATTTACCGGGGAGCTGTTTTTT. The full variable domain, rest sourced from reference TRBV5-1 and TRBJ2-2, is KAGVTQTPRYLIKTRGQQVTLSCSPISGHRSVSWYQQTPGQGLQFLFEYFSETQRNKGNFPGRFSGRQFSNSRSEMNVSTLELGDSALYLCASSLGTEFTGELFFGEGSRLTVL.

The V gene is TRBV30, the J gene TRBJ2-5, with D perhaps matching TRBD2 (7 bases). There are 14 residues in the CDR3. Trimming cost V 5 bases and J 1 base, with 14 bases left between them. CDR1 and CDR2 (germline): GTSNPN, SVGIG (reference sequence). CDR3 residues: CAWGGGGGQETQYF. CDR3 in DNA: TGTGCCTGGGGAGGGGGAGGGGGCCAAGAGACCCAGTACTTC.

This chain uses TRBV5-1 with TRBJ2-5; D is possibly TRBD2 (5 bases). Germline CDR1 and CDR2: SGHRS and YFSETQ. Trimming removed 4 bases from V and 5 bases from J, with 12 bases in between. The CDR3 contains 13 residues. CDR3 bases: TGCGCCAGCAGCCAAGAGGGAGCGGAGACCCAGTACTTC. Translating gives CASSQEGAETQYF.

The gene calls are TRBV6-5 and TRBJ1-1; D not resolved. This CDR3 is 12 amino acids long. CDR1 MNHEY and CDR2 SVGAGI come from the germline V gene. V was trimmed by 8 bases and J by 11 bases, leaving 18 bases between them. The CDR3 is CASATGPREAFF. CDR3 nucleotides: TGTGCCAGCGCCACTGGACCGCGGGAGGCTTTCTTT.

This rearrangement joins TRBV29-1 to TRBJ1-1; D ambiguous. V shed 4 bases and J shed 1 base, with 4 bases lying between them. The CDR3 is 11 amino acids. The germline CDR1 and CDR2 sequences are SQVTM and ANQGSEA. In nucleotides, the CDR3 is TGCAGCGTTGGGAGGAACACTGAAGCTTTCTTT. It translates to CSVGRNTEAFF. The variable domain in full, with the rest retrieved from reference TRBV29-1 and TRBJ1-1, is SAVISQKPSRDICQRGTSLTIQCQVDSQVTMMFWYRQQPGQSLTLIATANQGSEATYESGFVIDKFPISRPNLTFSTLTVSNMSPEDSSIYLCSVGRNTEAFFGQGTRLTVV.

The V and J genes are TRBV3-1 (or the pseudogene TRBV3-2) and TRBJ2-5; 12 bases map to TRBD1. This CDR3 region has 17 residues. Germline lookup yields CDR1 LGHDT and CDR2 YNNKEL (reference sequence). J gave up 5 bases and V 0 bases, and 7 bases lay outside the gene matches. In DNA, the CDR3 is TGTGCCAGCAGCCAAGAAGTCGGGACAGGGGGCCTGGAGACCCAGTACTTC. It is translated as CASSQEVGTGGLETQYF.

In DNA form, the CDR3 reads TGTGCCAGCAGTTACTCGGGAGGGAAGCAGCCCCAGCATTTT. Translation: CASSYSGGKQPQHF. The chain uses TRBV6-5 and TRBJ1-5; D is undetermined. CDR1 and CDR2 (germline): MNHEY, SVGAGI. Deletions cut 0 bases from V and 7 bases from J, with 10 bases between. The CDR3 runs to 14 residues.

The rearrangement links TRBV5-1 to TRBJ1-2; 7 bases line up with TRBD1. With V trimmed by 0 bases and J by 4 bases, 9 bases remained unmatched. Per the germline V gene, CDR1 is SGHRS and CDR2 is YFSETQ. The CDR3 extends over 16 amino acids. This CDR3 reads CASSLDGVPGGYGYTF. CDR3 bases: TGCGCCAGCAGCTTGGACGGGGTCCCAGGGGGCTATGGCTACACCTTC.

V is TRBV3-1 (or the pseudogene TRBV3-2) and J is TRBJ2-7, with 7 nucleotides matching TRBD1. The CDR3 is made up of 13 amino acids. V trimming: 7 bases; J trimming: 1 base; junction bases outside the gene matches: 4. CDR1 is LGHDT, CDR2 YNNKEL, per germline (reference sequence). The CDR3 loop is CASNYRGSYEQYF. As DNA, the CDR3 is TGTGCCAGCAACTACAGGGGTTCCTACGAGCAGTACTTC.

A single count supports this clone. This sequence joins TRBV6-2 or TRBV6-3 and TRBJ2-7; 16 nucleotides agree with TRBD2. The CDR3 extends over 17 amino acids. The V gene's germline CDR1 is MNHEY and CDR2 SVGEGT. V shed 4 bases, J shed 5 bases, and the junction held 8 bases outside the gene matches. The CDR3 DNA sequence: TGTGCCAGCAGTTCCGGGACTAGCGGGAGGGCCTCGGACGAGCAGTACTTC. Translated, it gives CASSSGTSGRASDEQYF.

The chain is built from TRBV6-2 or TRBV6-3 and TRBJ2-1; 8 positions agree with TRBD2. V shed 6 bases, J shed 8 bases, and the junction held 15 bases outside the gene matches. Germline V gene lookup returns CDR1 MNHEY and CDR2 SVGEGT. The length of the CDR3 is 16 residues. The CDR3 here is CASSPMGERERDEQFF. The CDR3 DNA reads TGTGCCAGCAGCCCTATGGGCGAGCGGGAGAGGGATGAGCAGTTCTTC.

V gene TRBV10-2 combines with J gene TRBJ1-5; TRBD1 agrees at 9 bases. V lost 2 bases and J lost 2; bases outside the gene matches: 4. Germline loops: CDR1 WSHSY, CDR2 SAAADI. This CDR3 is 16 amino acids long. The CDR3 region has the DNA TGCGCCAGCAGTGAGGGGACAGGGAGTGGCAATCAGCCCCAGCATTTT. It encodes CASSEGTGSGNQPQHF.

The table lists this clone with a few counts. The chain joins TRBV30 to TRBJ1-5, with 9 positions matching TRBD1. The junction had 6 bases not matched to a gene; V was cut back by 2 bases and J by 7 bases. Per the germline V gene, CDR1 is GTSNPN and CDR2 is SVGIG (reference sequence). This CDR3 has 14 residues. Here the CDR3 reads CAWSPTGGDQPQHF. CDR3 DNA sequence: TGTGCCTGGAGTCCGACAGGGGGAGACCAGCCCCAGCATTTT.

The CDR3 DNA follows: TGTGCCAGCCGCCGAGGACGGGGGGGCGATGAGCAGTTCTTC. It specifies CASRRGRGGDEQFF. The rearrangement links TRBV19 to TRBJ2-1; 8 nucleotides agree with TRBD2. J lost 8 bases, V lost 9 bases, and 12 bases had no gene match. Germline CDR1 and CDR2: LNHDA and SQIVND (reference sequence). This CDR3 has 14 amino acids.

This chain joins TRBV18 and TRBJ2-5, with a possible D match to TRBD1 (6 bases). V lost 1 base to trimming and J lost 1 base, with 7 bases between them. The CDR3 contains 14 residues. From germline, CDR1 is KGHSH and CDR2 LQKENI. Here the CDR3 reads CASSPRTVQETQYF. DNA of the CDR3: TGTGCCAGCTCACCACGGACAGTCCAAGAGACCCAGTACTTC.

The gene calls are TRBV5-4 and TRBJ2-7; 11 bases are a match to TRBD1. CDR3 length: 14 residues. Trimming took 2 bases from V and 3 from J; bases not matched to a gene: 1. CDR1 and CDR2 from the germline V gene are SGHNT and YYREEE (reference sequence). This CDR3 is CASSFGTGGYEQYF. CDR3 nucleotide sequence: TGTGCCAGCAGCTTCGGGACAGGGGGCTACGAGCAGTACTTC. The complete variable domain, with remaining parts taken from reference TRBV5-4 and TRBJ2-7, reads ETGVTQSPTHLIKTRGQQVTLRCSSQSGHNTVSWYQQALGQGPQFIFQYYREEENGRGNFPPRFSGLQFPNYSSELNVNALELDDSALYLCASSFGTGGYEQYFGPGTRLTVT.

CDR3 bases: TGCGCCAGCCGCCGGGAAAGTCTTACCGGGGAGCTGTTTTTT. Translated: CASRRESLTGELFF. This sequence joins TRBV5-1 and TRBJ2-2; D may be TRBD2 (5 bases). Germline-derived CDR1 and CDR2 are SGHRS and YFSETQ. CDR3 length equals 14 residues. V lost 7 bases, J lost 5 bases, and 15 bases lay in between.

The chain joins TRBV7-3 to TRBJ1-4; TRBD1 matches at 8 bases. The CDR3 length is 15 residues. Trimming removed 5 bases from V and 7 bases from J; junction bases left unmatched: 9. The germline CDR1 and CDR2 sequences are SGHTA and FQGTGA. DNA for the CDR3: TGTGCCAGCAGCCCAACAGGGGGAAGAAGTGAAAAACTGTTTTTT. Translation: CASSPTGGRSEKLFF.

The rearrangement uses TRBV2 and TRBJ1-6; no firm D call. CDR3 length equals 15 residues. Trimming took off 2 bases at V and 5 bases at J, with 10 bases between the two ends. Germline CDR1 SNHLY, CDR2 FYNNEI. The CDR3 protein is CASSEWYPNNSPLHF. DNA for the CDR3: TGTGCCAGCAGTGAATGGTATCCTAATAATTCACCCCTCCACTTT.

This chain joins TRBV7-8 and TRBJ2-1; a weak D match, TRBD1 (6 bases). The CDR3 is 16 residues long. The germline CDR1 and CDR2 sequences are SGHVS and FQNEAQ. Trimming shortened V by 4 bases and J by 4 bases, and 17 bases separated the two germline ends. The CDR3 protein is CASSSRGGGAYNEQFF. CDR3 DNA sequence: TGTGCCAGCAGCTCCCGGGGTGGGGGCGCTTACAATGAGCAGTTCTTC.

The rearrangement uses TRBV28 and TRBJ2-7, with a weak D call TRBD1 (6 bases). The germline V gene has CDR1 MDHEN and CDR2 SYDVKM. Trimming left V 11 bases short and J 2 bases short, with 10 bases between. CDR3 length equals 11 residues. The CDR3 region has the DNA TGTGCCGCAGGGGCGGCCTACGAGCAGTACTTC. Translated, it gives CAAGAAYEQYF. Filled out from reference TRBV28 and TRBJ2-7, the complete variable domain reads DVKVTQSSRYLVKRTGEKVFLECVQDMDHENMFWYRQDPGLGLRLIYFSYDVKMKEKGDIPEGYSVSREKKERFSLILESASTNQTSMYLCAAGAAYEQYFGPGTRLTVT.